The present TCR beta chain was sequenced within a study of T cell responses to AZD1222 COVID-19 vaccine. Study findings and constraints: Females made up more of the donors, who were largely white British, and clonal diversity may have come out too low. Spike-specific TCR breadth and depth rose after two AZD1222 doses. At baseline, just six or seven AZD1222 recipients tested seropositive.

Concerning this clone: Its specificity is unknown.

The CDR3 contains 17 residues. J was trimmed by 1 base and V by 9 bases; bases with no gene match: 13. CDR1 and CDR2 from the germline V gene are WNHNN and SYGVQD (reference sequence). TCRdb's copy holds only in-frame clones and misses some; the assay was immunoSEQ multiplex PCR. This repertoire shows 95,000 to 100,000 clones, more than 85% found once; its top ten account for about 15%. The gene calls are TRBV10-1 and TRBJ1-5; 9 positions match TRBD1. The source of this sequence is an adult in good health. The sample here was peripheral blood, taken on day 0 of AZD1222 vaccination. CDR3 sequence (DNA): TGCGCCAGTGGGGCGGGACAGGGACGCGAAAGCAATCAGCCCCAGCATTTT. This gives the protein CASGAGQGRESNQPQHF.